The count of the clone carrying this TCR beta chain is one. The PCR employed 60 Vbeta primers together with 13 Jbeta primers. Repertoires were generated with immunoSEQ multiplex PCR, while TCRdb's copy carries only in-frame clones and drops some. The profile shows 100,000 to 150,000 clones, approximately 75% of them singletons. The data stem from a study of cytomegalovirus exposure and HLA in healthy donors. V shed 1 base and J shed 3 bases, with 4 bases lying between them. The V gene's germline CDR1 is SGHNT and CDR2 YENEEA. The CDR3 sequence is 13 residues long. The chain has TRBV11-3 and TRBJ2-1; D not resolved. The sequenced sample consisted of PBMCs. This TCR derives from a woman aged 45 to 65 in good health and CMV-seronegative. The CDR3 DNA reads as TGTGCCAGCAGCTTAGGCTACTACAATGAGCAGTTCTTC. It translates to CASSLGYYNEQFF.